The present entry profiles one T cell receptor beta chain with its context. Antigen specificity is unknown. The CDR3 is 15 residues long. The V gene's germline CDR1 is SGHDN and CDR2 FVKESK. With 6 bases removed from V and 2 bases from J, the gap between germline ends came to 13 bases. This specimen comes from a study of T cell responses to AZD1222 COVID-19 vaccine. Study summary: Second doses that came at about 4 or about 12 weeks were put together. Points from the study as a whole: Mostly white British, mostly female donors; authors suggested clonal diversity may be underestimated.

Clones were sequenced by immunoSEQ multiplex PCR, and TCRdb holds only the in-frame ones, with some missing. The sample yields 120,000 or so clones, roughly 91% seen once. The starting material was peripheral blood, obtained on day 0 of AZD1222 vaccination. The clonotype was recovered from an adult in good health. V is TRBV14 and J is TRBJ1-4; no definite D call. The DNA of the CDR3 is TGTGCCAGCAGTCTCACACTGGGGACTAATGAAAAACTGTTTTTT. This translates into CASSLTLGTNEKLFF.